This T cell receptor beta chain was retrieved from a study of shared clonotypes between healthy human individuals. On the study more broadly: The cohort had a couple of women and three men, ages 18 to 49.

The CDR3 consists of 15 residues. CDR1 and CDR2 from the germline V gene are KGHSH and LQKENI. Between the trimmed V and J ends, which lost 2 bases and 8 bases, there was a span of 16 bases. Study findings and constraints: Represented genetic and exposure-history diversity was restricted by having few donors.

Notes on this clone: Its antigen is still unknown.

The team ran DNA from unsorted PBMCs on ten immunoSEQ deep assay plates for sequencing. Generated by immunoSEQ multiplex PCR, the TCRdb table keeps only in-frame clones and is missing some. Of around 440,000 clones in the sample, around 77% were seen once. This chain connects TRBV18 to TRBJ1-3; D remains ambiguous. Material for sequencing was PBMCs. The TCR originated in a middle-aged woman in good health. Some clones in this sample may be carry-over from other donors' samples. CDR3 protein: CASSPGSSPSDTIYF. The CDR3 DNA is TGTGCCAGCTCACCAGGGTCCTCTCCGAGTGACACCATATATTTT.